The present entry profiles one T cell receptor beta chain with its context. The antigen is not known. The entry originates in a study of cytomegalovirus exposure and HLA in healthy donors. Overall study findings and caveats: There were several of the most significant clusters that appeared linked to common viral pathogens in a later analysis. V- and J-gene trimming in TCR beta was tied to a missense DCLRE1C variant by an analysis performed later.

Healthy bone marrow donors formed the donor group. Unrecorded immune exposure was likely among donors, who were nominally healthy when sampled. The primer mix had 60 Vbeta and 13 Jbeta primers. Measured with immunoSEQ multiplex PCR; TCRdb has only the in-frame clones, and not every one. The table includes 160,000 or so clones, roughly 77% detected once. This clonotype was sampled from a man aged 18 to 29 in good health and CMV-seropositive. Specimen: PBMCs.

CDR3 in amino acids: CASENQKGIQETQYF. CDR3 bases: TGTGCCAGCGAAAACCAGAAGGGGATCCAAGAGACCCAGTACTTC. The rearrangement links TRBV6-1 to TRBJ2-5, with D possibly TRBD1 on 5 matching bases. The V gene lost 8 bases and the J gene lost 1 base, with 17 bases spanning the gap. The CDR3 length is 15 residues. CDR1 is MNHNS and CDR2 is SASEGT in the germline V gene.